This passage covers 17 T cell receptor beta chains from one sample sequenced in a study of response to subunit inactivated influenza vaccine. From the RT-PCR reads, TCRdb called clonotypes with MiXCR, one entry per CDR3 protein. Of approximately 290,000 distinct CDR3 sequences in the sample, around 20% were seen once. The source was PBMCs from blood, collected about 19 months after vaccination. All receptors derive from a man between 45 and 75 years old who received an inactivated influenza vaccine.

This clonotype was detected only a few times. J is TRBJ2-5 and V is TRBV9; 9 positions match TRBD2. Germline V gene lookup returns CDR1 SGDLS and CDR2 YYNGEE. V lost 1 base to trimming and J lost 0 bases; unmatched junction nucleotides: 4. The CDR3 extends over 16 amino acids. CDR3 DNA sequence: TGTGCCAGCAGCGTAATGGCGGGAGGGTACCAAGAGACCCAGTACTTC. This codes for CASSVMAGGYQETQYF.

This clonotype was recorded a few times. V and J are TRBV6-1 and TRBJ1-1; 7 positions match TRBD1. V was pared by 6 bases and J by 1 base, with 5 bases of the junction left unmatched. The CDR3 totals 14 residues. The germline V gene has CDR1 MNHNS and CDR2 SASEGT. DNA of the CDR3: TGTGCCAGCAGCGAGACAGGGACGAACACTGAAGCTTTCTTT. It translates to CASSETGTNTEAFF.

In this sample, this clonotype turned up a few times. The gene calls are TRBV7-9 and TRBJ1-6, with TRBD1 matching over 8 bases. CDR1 SEHNR and CDR2 FQNEAQ come from the germline V gene (reference sequence). The CDR3 length is 13 residues. V lost 6 bases and J lost 8; bases outside the gene matches: 3. The CDR3 reads CASSPDRDSPLHF. The DNA of the CDR3 is TGTGCCAGCAGTCCGGACAGGGATTCACCCCTCCACTTT.

A few counts support this clonotype. The V and J genes are TRBV5-6 and TRBJ1-2, with TRBD1 as a possible D gene (6 bases). This CDR3 region has 13 residues. V was shortened by 5 bases and J by 4 bases, with 12 bases between the two germline ends. The germline V gene encodes CDR1 SGHDT and CDR2 YYEEEE. CDR3 protein: CASRRGLSYGYTF. CDR3 in DNA: TGTGCCAGCAGGCGGGGGCTAAGCTATGGCTACACCTTC.

The chain carries TRBV5-6 and TRBJ2-6; 8 bases fit TRBD2. The V gene end was trimmed by 4 bases and the J gene end by 1 base; junction bases not matched to a gene: 1. The CDR3 is 15 residues long. From germline, CDR1 is SGHDT and CDR2 YYEEEE. The CDR3 DNA follows: TGTGCCAGCAGCCGGGGGGGTTCTGGGGCCAACGTCCTGACTTTC. Protein product: CASSRGGSGANVLTF.

The chain couples TRBV7-6 to TRBJ2-1; 7 bases align to TRBD2. The CDR3 sequence is 14 residues long. The V and J ends lost 0 bases and 8 bases, in that order; junction bases with no gene match: 4. CDR1 and CDR2 (germline): SGHVS, FNYEAQ. The CDR3 coding sequence is TGTGCCAGCAGCTTAGCTCCTAGCGGCTATGAGCAGTTCTTC. Translated: CASSLAPSGYEQFF. Full variable domain (outside the CDR3, taken from reference TRBV7-6 and TRBJ2-1): GAGVSQSPRYKVTKRGQDVALRCDPISGHVSLYWYRQALGQGPEFLTYFNYEAQQDKSGLPNDRFSAERPEGSISTLTIQRTEQRDSAMYRCASSLAPSGYEQFFGPGTRLTVL.

This clonotype was detected a few times. This chain links TRBV24-1 with TRBJ2-1, with TRBD1 as a possible D gene (5 bases). V lost 0 bases and J 0 bases, leaving 14 bases between the germline ends. Germline-derived CDR1 and CDR2 are KGHDR and SFDVKD. The CDR3 runs to 18 residues. CDR3 nucleotide sequence: TGTGCCACCAGTGATTTGCCCAGACAGAAGGGCTCCTACAATGAGCAGTTCTTC. Translation gives CATSDLPRQKGSYNEQFF.

This clonotype was counted between two and nine times. The gene calls are TRBV12-3 or TRBV12-4 and TRBJ2-2; D is unresolved. CDR3 length: 14 amino acids. V was pared by 1 base and J by 4 bases, with 7 bases between. The CDR3 here is CASSLVSLTGELFF. Written as DNA, the CDR3 is TGTGCCAGCAGTTTAGTATCACTCACCGGGGAGCTGTTTTTT.

The CDR3 region is CASSLGIAGNTIYF. CDR3 DNA: TGTGCCAGCAGCTTAGGTATTGCTGGAAACACCATATATTTT. The chain uses TRBV7-9 and TRBJ1-3; unclear D gene. The CDR3 extends over 14 amino acids. The germline gives CDR1 SEHNR, CDR2 FQNEAQ (reference sequence). The V end was cut by 1 base, the J end by 2 bases, with 6 bases between.

This clonotype was detected a few times. This chain connects TRBV9 to TRBJ1-1; D possibly corresponds to TRBD1 (5 bases). CDR3 length equals 14 residues. V was cut by 2 bases and J by 4 bases, with 12 bases left in between. The germline gives CDR1 SGDLS, CDR2 YYNGEE. CDR3 loop: CASSVGGWSTEAFF. The DNA for the CDR3 is TGTGCCAGCAGCGTTGGGGGTTGGAGCACTGAAGCTTTCTTT.

The gene calls are TRBV7-8 and TRBJ1-1; possible D gene TRBD1, 5 bases. The CDR3 runs to 14 residues. V gave up 5 bases and J gave up 0 bases, with 10 bases separating them. Germline V lookup: CDR1 SGHVS, CDR2 FQNEAQ. Written as DNA, the CDR3 is TGTGCCAGCAGCCACAGGAGGGTGAACACTGAAGCTTTCTTT. Amino acids: CASSHRRVNTEAFF.

This clonotype has more than one count but fewer than ten. The rearrangement links TRBV20-1 to TRBJ1-4; 7 nucleotides agree with TRBD1. The V segment lost 5 bases and the J segment 6 bases; nucleotides outside the gene matches: 6. This CDR3 region has 13 residues. Germline-derived CDR1 and CDR2 are DFQATT and SNEGSKA (reference sequence). The CDR3 nucleotides are TGCAGTGCTGCAAGGGGGCTTGATGAAAAACTGTTTTTT. Its protein product is CSAARGLDEKLFF.

The chain joins TRBV4-3 to TRBJ2-7; 8 nucleotides align to TRBD2. The CDR3 runs 16 residues. J was trimmed by 5 bases and V by 4 bases; bases with no gene match: 13. CDR1 is LGHNA and CDR2 is YSLEER in the germline V gene. Written as DNA, the CDR3 is TGCGCCAGCAGCCGCCGCCGAGGGACTAGTATCGACGAGCAGTACTTC. Translating gives CASSRRRGTSIDEQYF.

This clonotype turned up a few times. V usage is TRBV5-1 and J usage is TRBJ1-4; D remains unclear. This CDR3 comprises 15 residues. CDR1 is SGHRS and CDR2 is YFSETQ in the germline V gene. Trimming removed 5 bases from V and 3 bases from J, with 14 bases in between. The CDR3 DNA follows: TGCGCCAGCAGGGACCTGACCCGGGCTAATGAAAAACTGTTTTTT. It yields the protein CASRDLTRANEKLFF.

This clonotype was seen a handful of times. This rearrangement joins TRBV5-6 to TRBJ2-1, with D perhaps TRBD1 (6 bases). Trimming stripped 4 bases from V and 12 bases from J, with 11 bases between. The germline CDR1 and CDR2 sequences are SGHDT and YYEEEE. The CDR3 has 11 amino acids. The CDR3 region has the DNA TGTGCCAGCAGCCTGACAGGTTTGCAGTTCTTC. Amino acids: CASSLTGLQFF.

V usage is TRBV7-2 and J usage is TRBJ2-1; D gene uncertain. The V and J ends lost 1 base and 4 bases respectively, with 14 bases between them. Germline V gives CDR1 SGHTA, CDR2 FQGNSA. This CDR3 has 16 residues. The chain's CDR3 is CASSLDSFYIYNEQFF. CDR3 DNA: TGTGCCAGCAGCTTAGACAGTTTTTATATTTACAATGAGCAGTTCTTC.

This clonotype was seen ten or more times. The chain links TRBV5-5 to TRBJ1-5; TRBD1 aligns across 9 bases. CDR1 and CDR2 from the germline V gene are SGHKS and YYEKEE (reference sequence). Trimming took 0 bases from V and 3 from J; bases not matched to a gene: 7. The CDR3 is made up of 17 amino acids. The CDR3 DNA is TGTGCCAGCAGCTTGGGACAGGGGGGTTGGTCCAATCAGCCCCAGCATTTT. It is translated as CASSLGQGGWSNQPQHF.